This TCR beta chain was identified in a study of breast tumors, draining lymph nodes, adjacent tissues. Study-wide results and caveats: Luminal-like breast cancer showed significantly greater tumor-nontumor repertoire similarity than basal-like breast cancer did. The lymph node origin of tumor T cells was framed as consistent with a hypothesis, not demonstrated. Data fit most tumor T cells coming from lymph node, expanding in tumor. Compared with lymph nodes, tumors were less diverse; compared with nontumor tissue, more.

Breast cancer patients provided tissue from their axillary draining lymph nodes. This CDR3 comprises 11 residues. In TCRdb, the multiplex PCR reads were re-called with MiXCR into one record per CDR3 protein. The data contain 130,000 or so distinct CDR3 sequences, around 22% of them singletons. A single count supports this clonotype. Its antigen is as yet unknown. A far larger clone is one base from this, pointing to a likely read error. The source is a female donor with breast cancer. Some clones in this sample may be carry-over from other donors' samples. J is TRBJ2-1 and V is TRBV12-3 or TRBV12-4; no firm D call. The material sequenced was axillary lymph node tissue. Here the CDR3 reads CASSRYNEQSF. The CDR3 bases are TGTGCCAGCAGCCGGTACAATGAGCAGTCCTTC.